One T cell receptor beta chain is described in this entry. This sample is part of a study of OX40 agonist ivuxolimab in advanced cancers. Overall study: Patients were treated with intravenous ivuxolimab, dosed at 0.01 to 10 mg/kg and infused every 2 weeks.

TCRdb's table, derived via immunoSEQ multiplex PCR, lists solely in-frame clones and lacks some. The sample has approximately 49,000 clones, 84% seen once. The CDR3 extends over 15 amino acids. The V and J ends lost 3 bases and 0 bases respectively, with 11 bases between them. CDR1 KGHSH and CDR2 LQKENI come from the germline V gene. This material consisted of CD4+ or CD8+ T cells sorted from blood, taken in a trial of the OX40 agonist ivuxolimab. The chain couples TRBV18 to TRBJ1-2; D might be TRBD1 (6 bases). This clonotype was obtained from an adult with an advanced solid tumor such as melanoma, head and neck, liver or kidney cancer. Written as DNA, the CDR3 is TGTGCCAGCTCACCGGGAGGGGGTACTAACTATGGCTACACCTTC. Encoded protein: CASSPGGGTNYGYTF.